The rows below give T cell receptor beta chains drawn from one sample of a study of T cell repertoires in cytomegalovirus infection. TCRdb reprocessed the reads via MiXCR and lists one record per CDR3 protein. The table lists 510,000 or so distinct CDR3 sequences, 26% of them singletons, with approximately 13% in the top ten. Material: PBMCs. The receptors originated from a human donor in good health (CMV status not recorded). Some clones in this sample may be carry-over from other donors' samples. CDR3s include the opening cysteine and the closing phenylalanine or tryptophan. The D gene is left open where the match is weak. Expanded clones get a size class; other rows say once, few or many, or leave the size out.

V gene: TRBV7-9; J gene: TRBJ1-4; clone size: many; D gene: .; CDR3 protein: CASSSPFGGYGEKLFF; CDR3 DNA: TGTGCCAGCAGCTCCCCGTTCGGGGGCTACGGTGAAAAACTGTTTTTT
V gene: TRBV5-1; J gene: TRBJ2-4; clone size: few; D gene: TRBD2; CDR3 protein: CASSQNVAGADIQYF; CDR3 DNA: TGCGCCAGCAGCCAGAACGTAGCGGGAGCGGACATTCAGTACTTC
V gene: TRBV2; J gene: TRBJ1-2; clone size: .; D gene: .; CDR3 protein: CASSEFRSIYGYTF; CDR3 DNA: TGTGCCAGCAGCGAATTCAGGAGCATCTATGGCTACACCTTC
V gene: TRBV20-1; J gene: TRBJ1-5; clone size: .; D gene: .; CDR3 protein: CSAREAQGHQPQHF; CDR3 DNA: TGCAGTGCTAGAGAGGCTCAGGGTCATCAGCCCCAGCATTTT
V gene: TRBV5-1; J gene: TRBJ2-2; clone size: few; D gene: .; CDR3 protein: CASSLTGTARTGELFF; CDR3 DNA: TGCGCCAGCAGCTTGACCGGGACGGCGAGGACCGGGGAGCTGTTTTTT
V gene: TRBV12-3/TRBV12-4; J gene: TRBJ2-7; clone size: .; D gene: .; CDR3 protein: CASSPLTVQYF; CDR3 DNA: TGTGCCAGCAGTCCATTGACAGTACAGTACTTC
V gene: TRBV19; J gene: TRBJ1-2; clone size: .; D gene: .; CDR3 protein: CASSSNSRYGYTF; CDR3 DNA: TGTGCCAGTAGTTCTAACAGCCGTTATGGCTACACCTTC
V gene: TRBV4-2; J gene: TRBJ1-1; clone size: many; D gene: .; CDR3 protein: CASSQVRNEAFF; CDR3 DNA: TGTGCCAGCAGCCAAGTGCGGAATGAAGCTTTCTTT
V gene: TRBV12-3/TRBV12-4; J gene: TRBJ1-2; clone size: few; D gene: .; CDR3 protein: CASSLAGGSYGYTF; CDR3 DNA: TGTGCCAGCAGTTTGGCCGGGGGCAGCTATGGCTACACCTTC
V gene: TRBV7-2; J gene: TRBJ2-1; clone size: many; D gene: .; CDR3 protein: CASSLVGRISNEQFF; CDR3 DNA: TGTGCCAGCAGCTTAGTTGGACGGATCTCAAATGAGCAGTTCTTC
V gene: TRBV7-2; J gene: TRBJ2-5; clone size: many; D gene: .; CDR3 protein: CASSVARSETQYF; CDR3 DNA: TGTGCCAGCAGCGTCGCTAGGAGTGAGACCCAGTACTTC
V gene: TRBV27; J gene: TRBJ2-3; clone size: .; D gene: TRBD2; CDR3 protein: CASSLSRLAASTDTQYF; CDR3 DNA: TGTGCCAGCAGTTTATCCCGACTAGCGGCAAGCACAGATACGCAGTATTTT
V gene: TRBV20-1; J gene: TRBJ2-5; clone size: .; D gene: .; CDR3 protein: CSTHPAETQYF; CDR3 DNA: TGCAGTACTCACCCCGCGGAGACCCAGTACTTC
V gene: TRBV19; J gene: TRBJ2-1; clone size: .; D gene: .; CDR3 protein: CASSSVIWGGAAGEQFF; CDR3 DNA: TGTGCCAGTAGTAGTGTTATCTGGGGCGGCGCGGCGGGTGAGCAGTTCTTC
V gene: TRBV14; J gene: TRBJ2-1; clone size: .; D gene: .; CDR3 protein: CASSQAGGSLNEQFF; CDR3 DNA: TGTGCCAGCAGCCAAGCCGGCGGCTCCCTCAATGAGCAGTTCTTC
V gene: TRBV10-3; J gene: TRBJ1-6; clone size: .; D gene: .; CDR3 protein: CAIGIGNRNSPLHF; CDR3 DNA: TGTGCCATCGGGATAGGGAATCGCAATTCACCCCTCCACTTT
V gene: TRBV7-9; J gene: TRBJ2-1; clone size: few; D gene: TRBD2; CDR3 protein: CASSSPNSGTSGRNEQFF; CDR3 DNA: TGTGCCAGCAGCTCTCCGAACTCCGGGACTAGCGGGAGAAATGAGCAGTTCTTC
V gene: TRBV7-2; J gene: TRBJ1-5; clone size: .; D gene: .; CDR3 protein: CASSLRGAGDQPQHF; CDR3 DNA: TGTGCCAGCAGCTTAAGGGGGGCGGGGGATCAGCCCCAGCATTTT